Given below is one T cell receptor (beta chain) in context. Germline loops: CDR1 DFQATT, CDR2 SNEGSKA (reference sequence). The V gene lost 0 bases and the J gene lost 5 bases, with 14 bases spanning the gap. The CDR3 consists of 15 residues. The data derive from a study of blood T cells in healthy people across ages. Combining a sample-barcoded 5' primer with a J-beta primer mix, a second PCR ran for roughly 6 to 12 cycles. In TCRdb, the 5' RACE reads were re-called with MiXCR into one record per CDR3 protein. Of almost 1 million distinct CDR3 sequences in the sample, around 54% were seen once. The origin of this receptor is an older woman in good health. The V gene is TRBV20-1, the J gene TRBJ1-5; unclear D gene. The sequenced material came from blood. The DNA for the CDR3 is TGCAGTGCTAGAGATCCAGGATCGGGCCATCAGCCCCAGCATTTT. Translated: CSARDPGSGHQPQHF.